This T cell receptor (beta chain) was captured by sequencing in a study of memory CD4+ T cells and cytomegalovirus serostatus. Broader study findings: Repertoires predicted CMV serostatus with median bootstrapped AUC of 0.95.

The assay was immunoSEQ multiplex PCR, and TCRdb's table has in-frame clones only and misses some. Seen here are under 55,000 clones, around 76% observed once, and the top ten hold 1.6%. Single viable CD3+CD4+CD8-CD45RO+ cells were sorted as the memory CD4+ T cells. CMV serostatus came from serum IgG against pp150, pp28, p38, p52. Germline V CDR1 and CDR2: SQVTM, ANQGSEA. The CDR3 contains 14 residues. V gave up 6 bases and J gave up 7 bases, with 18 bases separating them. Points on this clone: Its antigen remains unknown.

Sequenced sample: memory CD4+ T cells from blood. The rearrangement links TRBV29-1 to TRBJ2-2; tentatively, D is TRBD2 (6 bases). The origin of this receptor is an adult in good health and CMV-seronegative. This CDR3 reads CSVGVAAGNGELFF. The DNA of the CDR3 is TGCAGCGTGGGGGTGGCGGCGGGAAACGGGGAGCTGTTTTTT.